Detailed here is one T cell receptor beta chain. Antigen unknown. Germline V CDR1 and CDR2: SGHAT, FQNNGV. The CDR3 covers 13 residues. The germline V and J ends were trimmed by 4 bases and 6 bases, with 11 bases remaining between them. Repertoires were generated with immunoSEQ multiplex PCR, while TCRdb's copy carries only in-frame clones and drops some. The sample lists about 120,000 clones, roughly 88% occurring once. This specimen belongs to a study of T cell responses to AZD1222 COVID-19 vaccine. Study-level background: Second-dose intervals of approximately 4 or approximately 12 weeks were pooled. Study results and caveats: Spike-wide coverage was observed for vaccine-associated CD4 TCRs, with dominant responses at 160-218 and 743-854. Breadth and depth of Spike-specific TCRs rose after two AZD1222 doses. White British ancestry dominated among donors, who included more females, and clonal diversity was possibly underestimated.

This sequence was found in an adult in good health. The gene calls are TRBV11-2 and TRBJ2-3, with unresolved D. The sequences come from peripheral blood, collected on day 0 of AZD1222 vaccination. The CDR3 DNA reads TGTGCCAGCAGCTCGGCTCTTCCTGATACGCAGTATTTT. Amino acids: CASSSALPDTQYF.